Each of the 5 T cell receptor beta chains below was sequenced from the same sample in a study of T-cell memory formation after mild COVID-19. One entry per CDR3 protein, called by TCRdb with MiXCR from the 5' RACE reads. The sample comprises 280,000 or so distinct CDR3 sequences, 8% to 10% of which are singletons, and about 22% rests with the top ten. The sample consisted of PBMCs or a T cell subset sorted from them (not recorded which). The receptor source for this set is a man aged 18 to 35 who had mild COVID-19 (a few samples of this study predate the infection). Cell type and time point are not known.

This chain links TRBV29-1 with TRBJ1-1, with TRBD1 as a possible D gene (5 bases). Looked up from germline, CDR1 is SQVTM and CDR2 is ANQGSEA. V was shortened by 6 bases and J by 8 bases, with 19 bases between the two germline ends. CDR3 length: 13 amino acids. The CDR3, as DNA: TGCAGCGTCGACCCTGGGACGGTCTCGGAAGCTTTCTTT. As protein: CSVDPGTVSEAFF.

This clonotype was observed a handful of times. This chain's CDR3 is CSALGASTDTQYF. The CDR3 DNA follows: TGCAGTGCCCTAGGCGCTAGCACAGATACGCAGTATTTT. The V and J genes are TRBV20-1 and TRBJ2-3; D is unresolved. Germline CDR1 and CDR2: DFQATT and SNEGSKA (reference sequence). V lost 6 bases and J lost 0, with 10 bases in between. This CDR3 region has 13 residues.

At least ten counts were recorded for this clonotype. The V call is TRBV5-1, the J call TRBJ2-3; 9 nucleotides line up with TRBD1. V lost 4 bases and J lost 5; bases outside the gene matches: 5. This CDR3 is 14 amino acids long. Germline CDR1 reads SGHRS; CDR2 reads YFSETQ. The DNA for the CDR3 is TGCGCCAGCAGCACGGGACAGGGTGGAGATACGCAGTATTTT. Its protein product is CASSTGQGGDTQYF.

A few counts support this clonotype. V usage is TRBV3-1 and J usage is TRBJ2-5; TRBD2 aligns across 8 bases. Germline CDR1 and CDR2: LGHDT and YNNKEL (reference sequence). The V and J ends lost 4 bases and 5 bases, in that order; junction bases with no gene match: 9. This CDR3 is 15 amino acids long. The CDR3 spells CASSPLRRGGETQYF. CDR3 bases: TGTGCCAGCAGCCCCCTAAGACGGGGGGGGGAGACCCAGTACTTC.

V gene TRBV9 combines with J gene TRBJ2-2; D is perhaps TRBD1 (5 bases). The CDR3 extends over 13 amino acids. From germline, CDR1 is SGDLS and CDR2 YYNGEE. Trimming shortened V by 3 bases and J by 7 bases, and 10 bases separated the two germline ends. Written as DNA, the CDR3 is TGTGCCAGCAGCGCCCTAAGGGGCGGGGAGCTGTTTTTT. This codes for CASSALRGGELFF.